This is a list of T cell receptor beta chains from one sample in a study of blood T cell repertoires in COVID-19. TCRdb's table, derived via immunoSEQ multiplex PCR, lists solely in-frame clones and lacks some. Among about 68,000 clones listed, about 91% were seen once. The sequencing sample was made of peripheral blood. These receptor sequences come from a man aged 40-49 years with COVID-19, enrolled during active disease. The CDR3 runs from the conserved cysteine through the conserved F or W. The order of the fields is V gene, J gene, clone size, D gene, CDR3 DNA, CDR3 protein. A D gene is named only where the DNA matches it firmly. Clone size is shown for a subset of rows, as once, few, many or a class of expanded clone.

>TRBV15|TRBJ2-3|NA|TRBD2
TGTGCCACCAGCAGAAATAAGGGACTACTCACAGATACGCAGTATTTT
CATSRNKGLLTDTQYF
>TRBV5-1|TRBJ2-2|NA|NA
TGCGCCAGCAAGGAGGGCTCCGAGGGTACCACCGGGGAGCTGTTTTTT
CASKEGSEGTTGELFF
>TRBV6-1|TRBJ1-5|NA|NA
TGTGCCAGCAGTGAGCTTCGGGAGGGGGGGCAATATAGCAATCAGCCCCAGCATTTT
CASSELREGGQYSNQPQHF
>TRBV5-6|TRBJ1-1|NA|NA
TGTGCCAGCAGCCTACACACTGAAGCTTTCTTT
CASSLHTEAFF
>TRBV5-4|TRBJ1-3|NA|NA
TGTGCCAGCAGCGGGGGCGGCGGCTCTGGAAACACCATATATTTT
CASSGGGGSGNTIYF
>TRBV24-1|TRBJ2-3|NA|NA
TGTGCCACCAGTGGTCAGGGGCCGGAAGATACGCAGTATTTT
CATSGQGPEDTQYF
>TRBV11-2|TRBJ2-3|NA|TRBD2
TGTGCCAGCAGCTTAAGGGGACCGGGGGGGCCCGAAGATACGCAGTATTTT
CASSLRGPGGPEDTQYF
>TRBV9|TRBJ2-1|NA|TRBD2
TGTGCCAGCAGCGTAGGACTAGCGGGGGGCGCCTACAATGAGCAGTTCTTC
CASSVGLAGGAYNEQFF
>TRBV6-5|TRBJ1-3|NA|NA
TGTGCCCATAGACACAGCTCTGGAAACACCATATATTTT
CAHRHSSGNTIYF
>TRBV6-1|TRBJ2-1|NA|NA
TGTGCCAGCAGTGTAGCGAAGAGCTCCTACAATGAGCAGTTCTTC
CASSVAKSSYNEQFF
>TRBV3-1/TRBV3-2|TRBJ2-3|NA|NA
TGTGCCAGCAGCTATGCAGTGACAGATACGCAGTATTTT
CASSYAVTDTQYF
>TRBV12-3/TRBV12-4|TRBJ1-1|NA|NA
TGTGCCACAGGGAGGGCCTTGGTGGCTGAAGCTTTCTTT
CATGRALVAEAFF
>TRBV12-2|TRBJ1-2|NA|NA
TGTGCAAGTCGCTCCCCGGGACAGGGGTACTATGGCTACACCTTC
CASRSPGQGYYGYTF
>TRBV11-2|TRBJ1-2|NA|TRBD1
TGTGCCAGCAGCTGGGGACAGGGGTATGGCTACACCTTC
CASSWGQGYGYTF
>TRBV29-1|TRBJ2-7|once|TRBD2
TGCAGCGTAGAAACCGGGACTAGTCGTCCGGAGCAGTACTTC
CSVETGTSRPEQYF
>TRBV5-1|TRBJ2-5|NA|NA
TGCGCCAGCAGTCCCAAGGGGGTCGGGGTACAAGAGACCCAGTACTTC
CASSPKGVGVQETQYF
>TRBV6-5|TRBJ1-3|NA|NA
TGTGCCAGCCAGTGGAGCTCTGGAAACACCATATATTTT
CASQWSSGNTIYF
>TRBV30|TRBJ1-2|NA|NA
TGTGCCTGGAGACCACGCGGGGGTGGGGATATCTATGGCTACACCTTC
CAWRPRGGGDIYGYTF
>TRBV28|TRBJ1-6|few|NA
TGTGCCAGCAGCAACTTAGATTCACCCCTCCACTTT
CASSNLDSPLHF
>TRBV6-5|TRBJ2-7|NA|NA
TGTGCCAGCAGTTACTCCGACAGACTCTCCTACGAGCAGTACTTC
CASSYSDRLSYEQYF
>TRBV5-1|TRBJ1-1|NA|NA
TGCGCCAGCAGCCCCGACTCCTACACTGAAGCTTTCTTT
CASSPDSYTEAFF
>TRBV30|TRBJ2-5|NA|NA
TGTGCCTGGAGGGAGGGCGGTGGCGGGGAGACCCAGTACTTC
CAWREGGGGETQYF
>TRBV20-1|TRBJ2-1|NA|NA
TGCAGTCTCAGTTTTAATGAGCAGTTCTTC
CSLSFNEQFF
>TRBV19|TRBJ2-5|once|TRBD1
TGTGCCAGTAGTACCCGACAGGGGACGAGAGAGACCCAGTACTTC
CASSTRQGTRETQYF
>TRBV6-5|TRBJ1-1|few|NA
TGTGCCAGCAGTTACGCAAAACAGGGGAACACTGAAGCTTTCTTT
CASSYAKQGNTEAFF
>TRBV4-1|TRBJ1-5|NA|TRBD1
TGCGCCAGCAGCCAAGATCCGCGGACAGGGGAAGACAATCAGCCCCAGCATTTT
CASSQDPRTGEDNQPQHF
>TRBV23-1|TRBJ2-5|once|NA
TGCGCCAGCCCCTCCAACCCGACAGGAGGAGAGACCCAGTACTTC
CASPSNPTGGETQYF
>TRBV5-1|TRBJ1-4|NA|TRBD1
TGCGCCAGCAGCCAACAGGGGGCGGGGGCCGAAAAACTGTTTTTT
CASSQQGAGAEKLFF
>TRBV12-3/TRBV12-4|TRBJ1-3|NA|NA
TGTGCCAGCAGGGGGGGCTCTGGAAACACCATATATTTT
CASRGGSGNTIYF
>TRBV3-1/TRBV3-2|TRBJ1-2|NA|TRBD1
TGTGCCAGCAGCCAAACTACGGGACAGGGGCACTATGGCTACACCTTC
CASSQTTGQGHYGYTF
>TRBV7-9|TRBJ1-2|NA|NA
TGTGCCACCGGAGCCTATGGCTACACCTTC
CATGAYGYTF
>TRBV5-6|TRBJ1-1|NA|TRBD1
TGTGCCAGCAGCCCAAAGGACAGGGTTACGTCTTGGAACACTGAAGCTTTCTTT
CASSPKDRVTSWNTEAFF
>TRBV27|TRBJ2-3|NA|TRBD2
TGTGCCAGCGGGACTAGCGGGGGGGACACAGATACGCAGTATTTT
CASGTSGGDTDTQYF
>TRBV10-2|TRBJ2-1|NA|TRBD2
TGCGCCAGCACCAAACTAGCGGAGCACAATGAGCAGTTCTTC
CASTKLAEHNEQFF
>TRBV5-1|TRBJ1-1|NA|NA
TGCGCCAGCGCGGGGACGGCGAACACTGAAGCTTTCTTT
CASAGTANTEAFF
>TRBV12-3/TRBV12-4|TRBJ1-5|NA|NA
TGTGCCAGCAGTTTTGAGAATCAGCCCCAGCATTTT
CASSFENQPQHF
>TRBV6-5|TRBJ2-7|once|NA
TGTGCCAGCAGTTACTCCGGGACTGTGGGGGAGCAGTACTTC
CASSYSGTVGEQYF
>TRBV7-9|TRBJ1-6|NA|TRBD1
TGTGCCAGCAGCTTAGGGGACAGGGCTAATTCACCCCTCCACTTT
CASSLGDRANSPLHF
>TRBV5-4|TRBJ1-6|NA|TRBD1
TGTGCCAGCAGCATTGACAGGGGGCAATCACCCCTCCACTTT
CASSIDRGQSPLHF
>TRBV2|TRBJ1-1|NA|NA
TGTGCCAGCAGTTTCAGGGCTGTTTTGAACACTGAAGCTTTCTTT
CASSFRAVLNTEAFF
>TRBV7-2|TRBJ2-5|NA|TRBD2
TGTGCCAGCAGCCCTCGGGATAGCGGGGGGGAGACCCAGTACTTC
CASSPRDSGGETQYF
>TRBV5-1|TRBJ2-5|NA|TRBD2
TGCGCCAGCAGCCTTACGGGACTAGCGGGGGGAAATCAAGAGACCCAGTACTTC
CASSLTGLAGGNQETQYF
>TRBV7-6|TRBJ2-1|once|TRBD2
TGTGCCAGCACACTAGCGGGGGGGTACAATGAGCAGTTCTTC
CASTLAGGYNEQFF
>TRBV3-1/TRBV3-2|TRBJ1-6|NA|NA
TGTGCCAGCAGCCAAACGTCAGGGAATTCACCCCTCCACTTT
CASSQTSGNSPLHF
>TRBV4-1|TRBJ1-6|few|TRBD1
TGCGCCAGCAGCCAACTGGGACAGGGGGGAAATTCACCCCTCCACTTT
CASSQLGQGGNSPLHF
>TRBV2|TRBJ2-1|NA|NA
TGTGCCAGCAGTTTGGGGACAAACCCCTACAATGAGCAGTTCTTC
CASSLGTNPYNEQFF
>TRBV19|TRBJ2-7|NA|TRBD1
TGTGCCAGTAGTATGGGACAGGGCTACGAGCAGTACTTC
CASSMGQGYEQYF
>TRBV15|TRBJ1-1|NA|NA
TGTGCCACCAGCAGAGAGGCGGGGAGGACTGAAGCTTTCTTT
CATSREAGRTEAFF
>TRBV15|TRBJ1-2|NA|NA
TGTGCCACCTCCCAAGTTAGGGGACTGCACTATGGCTACACCTTC
CATSQVRGLHYGYTF
>TRBV11-2|TRBJ1-2|NA|NA
TGTGCCAGCAGCTCCCCCAGAGGTCCCTATGGCTACACCTTC
CASSSPRGPYGYTF
>TRBV2|TRBJ2-2|NA|TRBD1
TGTGCCAGCAGGACAGGGTCATTGACCGGGGAGCTGTTTTTT
CASRTGSLTGELFF
>TRBV10-3|TRBJ1-5|NA|NA
TGTGCCATCAACGGTCCAGGCCAGCCCCAGCATTTT
CAINGPGQPQHF
>TRBV18|TRBJ2-2|NA|TRBD2
TGTGCCAGCTCAACTGCTACTAGCGGGGCCGACGGGGAGCTGTTTTTT
CASSTATSGADGELFF
>TRBV2|TRBJ2-2|NA|NA
TGTGCCACCAAGGACAGTATGCGGGAGCTGTTTTTT
CATKDSMRELFF
>TRBV5-6|TRBJ1-1|NA|TRBD1
TGTGCCAGCAGCTGGGACGGGACAGGGTGGACTGAAGCTTTCTTT
CASSWDGTGWTEAFF